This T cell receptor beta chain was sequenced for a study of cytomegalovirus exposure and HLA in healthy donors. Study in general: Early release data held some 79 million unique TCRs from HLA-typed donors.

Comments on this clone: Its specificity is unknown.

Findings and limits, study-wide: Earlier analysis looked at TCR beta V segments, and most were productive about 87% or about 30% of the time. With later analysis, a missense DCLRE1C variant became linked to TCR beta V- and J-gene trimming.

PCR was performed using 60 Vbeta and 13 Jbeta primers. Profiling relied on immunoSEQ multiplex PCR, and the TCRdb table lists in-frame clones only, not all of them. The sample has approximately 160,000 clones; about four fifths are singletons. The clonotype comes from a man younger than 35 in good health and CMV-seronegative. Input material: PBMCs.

For the CDR3, the DNA is TGTGCCAGCAGTGGCGGTAGCAATCAGCCCCAGCATTTT. Amino acids: CASSGGSNQPQHF. This chain links TRBV9 with TRBJ1-5, with no clear D. V was cut by 5 bases and J by 0 bases, with 6 bases left in between. From germline, CDR1 is SGDLS and CDR2 YYNGEE. The CDR3 covers 13 residues.